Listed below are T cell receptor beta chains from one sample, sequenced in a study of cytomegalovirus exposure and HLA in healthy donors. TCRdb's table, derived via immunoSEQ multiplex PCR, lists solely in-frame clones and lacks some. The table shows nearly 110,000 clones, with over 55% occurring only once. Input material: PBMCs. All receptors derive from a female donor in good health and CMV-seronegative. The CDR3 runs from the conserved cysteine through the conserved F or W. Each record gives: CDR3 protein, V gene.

CDR3: CAWSPIASGIMNEQFF
V: TRBV30

CDR3: CASSQSLIQPQHF
V: TRBV16

CDR3: CASSQLAGGLPYEQYF
V: TRBV7-2

CDR3: CASSRQNTEAFF
V: TRBV18

CDR3: CASSTDSSLSGANVLTF
V: TRBV27

CDR3: CASSLERYNEQFF
V: TRBV5-5

CDR3: CASSFKGNTEAFF
V: TRBV27

CDR3: CASSQVGEQNQPQHF
V: TRBV4-3

CDR3: CASSQDREAEAFF
V: TRBV4-1

CDR3: CASSQQFNTGELFF
V: TRBV4-3

CDR3: CASSLLGQGTQPQHF
V: TRBV19

CDR3: CASSWGTGSAAFF
V: TRBV27

CDR3: CASSSITGTGFNSPLHF
V: TRBV7-2

CDR3: CASSFAGEETQYF
V: TRBV7-2

CDR3: CASSAGLAGVAKNIQYF
V: TRBV6-1

CDR3: CASSPPGQPFWWGDGYTF
V: TRBV4-1

CDR3: CASGLGRYGYTF
V: TRBV28

CDR3: CASSPYGGTRETQYF
V: TRBV5-1

CDR3: CASSFGRPAREDTQYF
V: TRBV12-1

CDR3: CATSLSGAGVVKETQYF
V: TRBV15

CDR3: CASSLSPDRQHGYTF
V: TRBV5-5

CDR3: CASSLDRGAEQYF
V: TRBV5-8

CDR3: CASSMGTGSRTDTQYF
V: TRBV11-2

CDR3: CANPRAEGGYTF
V: TRBV2

CDR3: CASSLGLASPAADTQYF
V: TRBV9

CDR3: CASSLSGNSYEQYF
V: TRBV11-2

CDR3: CASSQPTRKRSYEQYF
V: TRBV14

CDR3: CASSYSTVNTEAFF
V: TRBV6-5

CDR3: CASSFDRVNTEAFF
V: TRBV11-2

CDR3: CASSSSGTTGELFF
V: TRBV5-1

CDR3: CASSYRGTYEQYF
V: TRBV11-3

CDR3: CASSQKTGTGSSPLHF
V: TRBV4-3

CDR3: CASSQLPGGPSMGELFF
V: TRBV9

CDR3: CASSSGQGSSNYGYTF
V: TRBV6-5

CDR3: CASYEDRVSETQYF
V: TRBV2

CDR3: CASQASYEQYF
V: TRBV6-1

CDR3: CASSLLLAGRGTDTQYF
V: TRBV5-1

CDR3: CASSEVGAILNTEAFF
V: TRBV2

CDR3: CASSSRGTGGETQYF
V: TRBV7-3

CDR3: CASSDLRLAGEENEQFF
V: TRBV6-1